The TCR beta chain under discussion was sequenced for a study of human T cells and chemical hapten exposure. On the study more broadly: 2% DPC was applied to about 2 cm by about 2 cm of upper inner arm skin for sensitization. Small differences in pooled library volume mainly drove the variation in TCR yields per sample.

TCRdb re-analysed the RACE reads in MiXCR, keeping a single row per CDR3 protein. The table includes approximately 260,000 distinct CDR3 sequences, 7.5% to 10% detected once. Time point reported: pre-sensitization, week 0. Treatment given: therapeutic diphenylcyclopropenone sensitization with weekly scalp DPC. With V trimmed by 2 bases and J by 4 bases, 3 bases remained unmatched. The CDR3 is 14 residues long. CDR1 and CDR2 from the germline V gene are MNHEY and SVGAGI. This clonotype was detected a few times. Sequenced here: whole blood, sampled in connection with sensitization to the hapten diphenylcyclopropenone (DPC). The receptor comes from a woman between 35 and 50 years old with alopecia areata. Some clones in this sample may be carry-over from other donors' samples. This chain uses TRBV6-5 with TRBJ2-3; 7 bases match TRBD2. In DNA form, the CDR3 reads TGTGCCAGCAGTTACCGGGGGAGGGCAGATACGCAGTATTTT. Translated: CASSYRGRADTQYF.